Listed here are 10 T cell receptor beta chains from one sample, sequenced in a study of T cells expressing NK-cell markers. After re-calling the 5' RACE reads, TCRdb lists one entry per CDR3 protein, DNA absent. The sample totals 400,000 to 500,000 distinct CDR3 sequences. The sequenced material came from blood T cells: a sorted CD56 or NKG2C T cell subset, CD4+ or CD8+ T cells, or bulk PBMC T cells (not recorded which). All receptors derive from a woman between 18 and 70 years old in good health.

V gene TRBV4-2 combines with J gene TRBJ2-2; the TRBD2 assignment by TCRdb is unverifiable without DNA. The CDR3 covers 18 residues. Germline V gene lookup returns CDR1 LGHNA and CDR2 YNFKEQ. The CDR3 is CASSQDGGALANTGELFF.

V and J are TRBV4-3 and TRBJ2-1; the TRBD1 assignment by TCRdb is unverifiable without DNA. Germline loops: CDR1 LGHNA, CDR2 YSLEER. The CDR3 contains 15 residues. The CDR3 is CASSQGAGVGNEQFF.

The chain combines TRBV20-1 with TRBJ1-3; with no DNA, the TCRdb D assignment of TRBD1 cannot be verified. This CDR3 contains 12 residues. Per germline, CDR1 DFQATT and CDR2 SNEGSKA (reference sequence). CDR3 amino acids: CSARGTGGSIYF.

The chain has TRBV25-1 and TRBJ1-4; the TCRdb call, TRBD1, lacks DNA for checking. The V gene's germline CDR1 is MGHDK and CDR2 SYGVNS. This CDR3 is 15 amino acids long. CDR3 in amino acids: CASSDPEGGNEKLFF.

The chain combines TRBV12-3 or TRBV12-4 with TRBJ1-1. The CDR3 totals 16 residues. CDR3 residues: CASSFFQGRPRAEAFF.

The chain is built from TRBV20-1 and TRBJ2-7. This CDR3 is 14 amino acids long. Germline lookup yields CDR1 DFQATT and CDR2 SNEGSKA (reference sequence). Here the CDR3 reads CSARDRSGTYEQYF.

The chain joins TRBV20-1 to TRBJ2-3; TCRdb indicates TRBD1, and absent DNA this call remains unverified. CDR3 length: 14 amino acids. CDR1 and CDR2 from the germline V gene are DFQATT and SNEGSKA (reference sequence). CDR3 in amino acids: CSARRTTGTDTQYF.

The chain has TRBV5-1 and TRBJ2-7; the TCRdb D gene call, TRBD2, has no DNA to confirm it. Germline V gene data show CDR1 as SGHRS and CDR2 as YFSETQ. The CDR3 covers 15 residues. The CDR3 loop reads CASSTGTTESYEQYF.

This chain links TRBV5-1 with TRBJ2-5. The CDR3 contains 14 residues. Per the germline V gene, CDR1 is SGHRS and CDR2 is YFSETQ. The CDR3 reads CASDNSAGKETQYF.

The chain combines TRBV29-1 with TRBJ1-1. Per germline, CDR1 SQVTM and CDR2 ANQGSEA. The CDR3 covers 11 residues. CDR3 region: CSVGRYDEAFF.